The 25 T cell receptor beta chains below come from one sample, sequenced in a study of blood T cell repertoires in COVID-19. Sequencing used immunoSEQ multiplex PCR; TCRdb keeps in-frame clones, though not all of them. This repertoire shows roughly 150,000 clones, just over 90% found once; its top ten account for about 2%. What was sequenced was peripheral blood. Receptors were obtained from a man aged 18-30 years with acute or convalescent COVID-19.

This chain uses TRBV30 with TRBJ2-2; no reliable D call. CDR1 is GTSNPN, CDR2 SVGIG, per germline (reference sequence). The V and J ends lost 6 bases and 1 base respectively, with 6 bases between them. This CDR3 comprises 12 residues. CDR3 sequence reads: CACERNTGELFF. The CDR3 DNA sequence: TGTGCCTGCGAGAGGAACACCGGGGAGCTGTTTTTT.

The chain carries TRBV6-1 and TRBJ1-2, with 7 bases fitting TRBD1. This CDR3 has 15 amino acids. CDR1 is MNHNS, CDR2 SASEGT, per germline. V lost 1 base, J lost 1 base, and 3 bases stayed unmatched. The DNA of the CDR3 is TGTGCCAGCAGTGAAGGACAGGGAAATAACTATGGCTACACCTTC. This encodes CASSEGQGNNYGYTF.

The chain carries TRBV6-4 and TRBJ2-1; 7 bases align to TRBD1. Germline-derived CDR1 and CDR2 are MRHNA and SNTAGT. CDR3 size: 14 residues. Trimming removed 1 base from V and 6 bases from J; junction bases left unmatched: 3. Here the CDR3 DNA reads TGTGCCAGCAGTGACTGGAACAGGGGCAATGAGCAGTTCTTC. This sequence encodes CASSDWNRGNEQFF.

In nucleotides, the CDR3 is TGTGCCAGCAGCGTAGAACAGACCTACAATGAGCAGTTCTTC. It codes for CASSVEQTYNEQFF. This chain joins TRBV9 and TRBJ2-1; D not resolved. With 0 bases removed from V and 2 bases from J, the gap between germline ends came to 6 bases. Per the germline V gene, CDR1 is SGDLS and CDR2 is YYNGEE. The CDR3 is 14 amino acids.

The chain employs TRBV10-3 and TRBJ1-2, with 8 bases lining up with TRBD1. Looked up from germline, CDR1 is ENHRY and CDR2 is SYGVKD. With 8 bases clipped from V and 1 base from J, the junction kept 12 bases outside the gene matches. The CDR3 sequence is 16 residues long. The CDR3 region is CAILSDRDRNNYGYTF. CDR3 DNA sequence: TGTGCCATCCTATCGGACAGGGACCGAAATAACTATGGCTACACCTTC.

The chain is built from TRBV6-1 and TRBJ1-1; possible D gene TRBD1, 6 bases. From germline, CDR1 is MNHNS and CDR2 SASEGT. The CDR3 is 14 residues long. Trimming left V 3 bases short and J 5 bases short, with 13 bases between. The CDR3: CASSELGGTTEAFF. In nucleotides, the CDR3 is TGTGCCAGCAGTGAGTTAGGGGGAACGACTGAAGCTTTCTTT.

CDR3 protein: CASSRTWGVAGELFF. DNA of the CDR3: TGTGCCAGCAGCCGGACTTGGGGGGTTGCCGGGGAGCTGTTTTTT. This rearrangement joins TRBV5-8 to TRBJ2-2; TRBD2 is a possible D gene (6 bases). This CDR3 region has 15 residues. Trimming removed 4 bases at V and 6 bases at J, with 16 bases between. Germline CDR1 is SGHTS and CDR2 is YDEGEE.

The chain combines TRBV2 with TRBJ1-1, with D maybe TRBD1 (6 bases). There are 14 residues in the CDR3. V lost 7 bases and J lost 1, with 13 bases in between. Looked up from germline, CDR1 is SNHLY and CDR2 is FYNNEI. CDR3 amino acids: CASIPRDKNTEAFF. DNA for the CDR3: TGTGCCAGCATTCCCCGGGACAAGAACACTGAAGCTTTCTTT.

V usage is TRBV12-3 or TRBV12-4 and J usage is TRBJ1-1; TRBD1 might be the D (5 bases). This CDR3 contains 12 residues. Trimming left V 2 bases short and J 5 bases short, with 6 bases between. Written as DNA, the CDR3 is TGTGCCAGCAGTTTACAGGGAACTGAAGCTTTCTTT. Protein: CASSLQGTEAFF.

Concerning this clone: Different DNA sequences within this sample yield the same CDR3. J is TRBJ1-1 and V is TRBV5-1; TRBD1 agrees at 7 bases. The CDR3 covers 14 residues. Trimming removed 2 bases from V and 3 bases from J; junction bases left unmatched: 4. The germline CDR1 and CDR2 sequences are SGHRS and YFSETQ. The CDR3 is CASSLVTGDTEAFF. The CDR3 DNA sequence: TGCGCCAGCAGCTTAGTAACAGGGGACACTGAAGCTTTCTTT.

V is TRBV19 and J is TRBJ2-1; 11 bases match TRBD2. The CDR3 spans 17 residues. Germline assignment: CDR1 LNHDA and CDR2 SQIVND (reference sequence). V shed 1 base, J shed 8 bases, and the junction held 10 bases outside the gene matches. The CDR3, as DNA: TGTGCCAGTAGTATAGGAGGGTTAGCGGGAGGGAGGGATGAGCAGTTCTTC. Translating it yields CASSIGGLAGGRDEQFF. Combining the CDR3 with reference TRBV19 and TRBJ2-1 gives the whole variable domain DGGITQSPKYLFRKEGQNVTLSCEQNLNHDAMYWYRQDPGQGLRLIYYSQIVNDFQKGDIAEGYSVSREKKESFPLTVTSAQKNPTAFYLCASSIGGLAGGRDEQFFGPGTRLTVL.

Note on this clone: This sample includes further DNA sequences coding for the same CDR3. The V call is TRBV27, the J call TRBJ1-5, with a possible D match to TRBD1 (5 bases). The CDR3 loop spans 15 amino acids. V gave up 0 bases and J gave up 1 base, with 7 bases separating them. CDR1 MNHEY and CDR2 SMNVEV come from the germline V gene (reference sequence). The CDR3 bases are TGTGCCAGCAGTTTATCGGGGGGGAGCAATCAGCCCCAGCATTTT. Amino acid sequence: CASSLSGGSNQPQHF.

In its sample, this clone was seen once. This chain uses TRBV4-2 with TRBJ1-5; D remains unclear. Trimming cost V 0 bases and J 3 bases, with 12 bases left between them. CDR3 length equals 16 residues. CDR1 LGHNA and CDR2 YNFKEQ come from the germline V gene. The CDR3 is CASSQEYGRPNQPQHF. The CDR3 DNA is TGTGCCAGCAGCCAAGAGTATGGCAGGCCCAATCAGCCCCAGCATTTT.

This chain joins TRBV6-4 and TRBJ2-3; 7 nucleotides agree with TRBD1. Germline CDR1 is MRHNA and CDR2 is SNTAGT. This CDR3 comprises 14 residues. The trim removed 5 bases at V and 0 bases at J, leaving 2 bases unmatched. CDR3 bases: TGTGCCAGCAGTATGACAGGGAGCACAGATACGCAGTATTTT. The encoded protein is CASSMTGSTDTQYF.

The V gene is TRBV7-9, the J gene TRBJ1-1; D not certain. Germline V lookup: CDR1 SEHNR, CDR2 FQNEAQ (reference sequence). The CDR3 covers 16 residues. Deletions cut 1 base from V and 1 base from J, with 13 bases between. The chain's CDR3 is CASSLVVSQRNTEAFF. The CDR3 DNA reads TGTGCCAGCAGCTTAGTGGTCTCACAGAGGAACACTGAAGCTTTCTTT.

There are a few counts of this clone. The chain carries TRBV19 and TRBJ1-6, with D possibly TRBD1 on 6 matching bases. CDR3 length: 16 amino acids. Trimming left V 7 bases short and J 14 bases short, with 27 bases between. Per germline, CDR1 LNHDA and CDR2 SQIVND (reference sequence). CDR3 coding DNA: TGTGCCAGTATGGGCTTCGGACAGAAACAAGAGAGGACCCTCCACTTT. This codes for CASMGFGQKQERTLHF. Supplemented by reference TRBV19 and TRBJ1-6, the full variable domain reads DGGITQSPKYLFRKEGQNVTLSCEQNLNHDAMYWYRQDPGQGLRLIYYSQIVNDFQKGDIAEGYSVSREKKESFPLTVTSAQKNPTAFYLCASMGFGQKQERTLHFGNGTRLTVT.

The J gene is TRBJ1-1, the V gene TRBV4-2; 10 bases agree with TRBD1. The J segment lost 1 base and the V segment lost 2 bases, leaving 4 bases of the junction unmatched. CDR3 length equals 16 residues. The germline gives CDR1 LGHNA, CDR2 YNFKEQ. The CDR3 spells CASSQRGQGGNTEAFF. CDR3 coding DNA: TGTGCCAGCAGCCAAAGAGGACAGGGGGGGAACACTGAAGCTTTCTTT.

The V gene is TRBV6-1, the J gene TRBJ1-2, with TRBD1 matching over 9 bases. The CDR3 has 14 amino acids. CDR1 and CDR2 (germline): MNHNS, SASEGT. V shed 2 bases, J shed 2 bases, and the junction held 0 bases outside the gene matches. The CDR3 sequence: CASSETGGNYGYTF. The CDR3 region has the DNA TGTGCCAGCAGTGAAACAGGGGGCAACTATGGCTACACCTTC.

In regard to this clone: This sample includes further DNA sequences coding for the same CDR3. This sequence joins TRBV19 and TRBJ1-3; 8 nucleotides align to TRBD1. Germline CDR1 and CDR2: LNHDA and SQIVND (reference sequence). The junction had 4 bases not matched to a gene; V was cut back by 6 bases and J by 6 bases. The CDR3 has 13 amino acids. The CDR3 sequence is CASRRTGTNTIYF. The CDR3 nucleotides are TGTGCCAGTAGGAGGACAGGGACAAACACCATATATTTT.

This chain connects TRBV3-1 (or the pseudogene TRBV3-2) to TRBJ1-4; maybe TRBD1 (5 bases). This CDR3 contains 16 residues. Germline assignment: CDR1 LGHDT and CDR2 YNNKEL (reference sequence). V was cut by 3 bases and J by 8 bases, with 19 bases left in between. The CDR3 DNA is TGTGCCAGCAGCCATTCTCACAGGTCTACGAAGGAAAAACTGTTTTTT. Its translation is CASSHSHRSTKEKLFF.

The V and J genes are TRBV18 and TRBJ2-1; TRBD1 might be the D (5 bases). Trimming took 2 bases from V and 9 from J, leaving 5 bases between them. The CDR3 is 11 amino acids. Per the germline V gene, CDR1 is KGHSH and CDR2 is LQKENI. CDR3 amino acids: CASSPRGEQFF. The CDR3 DNA reads as TGTGCCAGCTCACCAAGGGGTGAGCAGTTCTTC.

The V call is TRBV5-1, the J call TRBJ1-5; perhaps TRBD1 as D (6 bases). Germline V CDR1 and CDR2: SGHRS, YFSETQ. V lost 1 base, J lost 1 base, and 6 bases lay in between. CDR3 length: 14 residues. The CDR3 loop is CASSLQGSNQPQHF. The CDR3 DNA sequence: TGCGCCAGCAGCTTGCAGGGGAGCAATCAGCCCCAGCATTTT.

The V and J genes are TRBV7-8 and TRBJ1-1; D is perhaps TRBD1 (6 bases). The CDR3 is 15 amino acids. The V end lost 4 bases, the J end lost 5 bases, and 17 bases lay between the germline ends. Germline V gene lookup returns CDR1 SGHVS and CDR2 FQNEAQ. The DNA of the CDR3 is TGTGCCAGCAGCTCAAACTCGCAGGGGCAAACTGAAGCTTTCTTT. It specifies CASSSNSQGQTEAFF.

The chain has TRBV7-8 and TRBJ2-3; no reliable D call. V gave up 4 bases and J gave up 5 bases, with 7 bases separating them. Germline values: CDR1 SGHVS, CDR2 FQNEAQ. This CDR3 is 12 amino acids long. The CDR3 loop reads CASSSGGDTQYF. The CDR3 bases are TGTGCCAGCAGCTCAGGTGGAGATACGCAGTATTTT.

This clone was seen only a few times. V is TRBV6-5 and J is TRBJ1-1; a possible D gene is TRBD1 (5 bases). V lost 7 bases and J lost 0, with 15 bases in between. The CDR3 spans 15 residues. Germline-derived CDR1 and CDR2 are MNHEY and SVGAGI. The CDR3 DNA sequence: TGTGCCAGCACAGAGGGACTCTTGTTGAACACTGAAGCTTTCTTT. Encoded protein: CASTEGLLLNTEAFF.